This T cell receptor beta chain originates from a study of beta chain features in type 1 diabetes. Turning to the study itself: All samples together contributed some 100,000,000 sorted cells for examination.

Every sorted population was more than 95% pure. This clone occurred a few times. Its antigen is not known. The investigators reverse transcribed all of the isolated RNA, so they sequenced expressed TCRB transcripts. Profiled with immunoSEQ multiplex PCR; TCRdb holds only in-frame clones, not every one. Seen here are about 150,000 clones, about a tenth observed once, and the top ten hold around 0.48%. General study points: The study found moderately but significantly shorter TCRB CDR3s in all four CD4+ subsets of Type 1 diabetes patients. A closer apparent resemblance between naive, central memory and Treg TCRB repertoires was seen in patients than in healthy donors.

The sequence came from a man between 25 and 39 years old with type 1 diabetes. The sample was central memory CD4+ T cells from blood.

CDR3 in amino acids: CASSQVYEQYF. CDR3 coding DNA: TGTGCCAGCAGCCAAGTATACGAGCAGTACTTC. V is TRBV4-2 and J is TRBJ2-7; D is uncertain. Germline V gene data show CDR1 as LGHNA and CDR2 as YNFKEQ. Trimming shortened V by 1 base and J by 4 bases, and 2 bases separated the two germline ends. CDR3 length equals 11 residues.